The 20 T cell receptor beta chains below all came from one sample that was sequenced in a study of blood T cell repertoires in COVID-19. The repertoire was sequenced with immunoSEQ multiplex PCR; TCRdb's copy has only in-frame clones and lacks some. The sample lists about 72,000 clones; approximately 89% were seen once. Sequences were obtained from peripheral blood. The source is a woman aged 55-70 years with acute or convalescent COVID-19.

The chain carries TRBV19 and TRBJ1-1; weak D call: TRBD1 (6 bases). Trimming took 5 bases from V and 1 from J, leaving 14 bases between them. The germline CDR1 and CDR2 sequences are LNHDA and SQIVND (reference sequence). The CDR3 spans 15 residues. The CDR3 coding sequence is TGTGCCAGTAGTTCGACAGGATCGGCGAACACTGAAGCTTTCTTT. Its translation: CASSSTGSANTEAFF.

The chain uses TRBV14 and TRBJ1-6; TRBD1 is a possible D gene (5 bases). The CDR3 is made up of 14 amino acids. CDR1 and CDR2 from the germline V gene are SGHDN and FVKESK. V lost 1 base to trimming and J lost 7 bases, with 8 bases between them. The CDR3 nucleotides are TGTGCCAGCAGCCAAGTGGGGGGAAATTCACCCCTCCACTTT. It translates to CASSQVGGNSPLHF.

This clone was counted a few times. This rearrangement joins TRBV3-1 (or the pseudogene TRBV3-2) to TRBJ1-5, with no clear D. This CDR3 is built from 13 residues. Germline lookup yields CDR1 LGHDT and CDR2 YNNKEL (reference sequence). Trimming shortened V by 3 bases and J by 4 bases, and 7 bases separated the two germline ends. CDR3 DNA: TGTGCCAGCAGCCAGCTACGAAATCAGCCCCAGCATTTT. This encodes CASSQLRNQPQHF.

This clone was seen a handful of times. In DNA, the CDR3 is TGTGCCAGCAGCCAAGATGCAGGGGATGGTGGCTACACCTTC. Residues: CASSQDAGDGGYTF. V and J are TRBV3-1 (or the pseudogene TRBV3-2) and TRBJ1-2; maybe TRBD1 (6 bases). Trimming left V 0 bases short and J 7 bases short, with 12 bases between. CDR1 is LGHDT and CDR2 is YNNKEL in the germline V gene (reference sequence). This CDR3 comprises 14 residues.

This clone has only one observation. The V and J genes are TRBV2 and TRBJ1-5; 8 positions agree with TRBD1. After removal of 5 bases from V and 3 bases from J, the junction contained 9 bases not matched to a gene. This CDR3 region has 16 residues. The germline CDR1 and CDR2 sequences are SNHLY and FYNNEI. The CDR3, as DNA: TGTGCCAGCAGTCCCGGGACAGGAGCATACAATCAGCCCCAGCATTTT. This sequence encodes CASSPGTGAYNQPQHF.

The chain carries TRBV11-2 and TRBJ2-1, with 9 nucleotides matching TRBD2. Germline V gives CDR1 SGHAT, CDR2 FQNNGV. V lost 10 bases, J lost 6 bases, and 16 bases stayed unmatched. The CDR3 is made up of 16 amino acids. CDR3 nucleotide sequence: TGTGCCACCTCGGCGAGGCGGGGGGGAATAGGCAATGAGCAGTTCTTC. Encoded protein: CATSARRGGIGNEQFF.

This clone was counted between two and nine times. The chain has TRBV2 and TRBJ1-5; maybe TRBD1 (5 bases). The CDR3 is 14 residues long. Germline V gene lookup returns CDR1 SNHLY and CDR2 FYNNEI. The V end lost 4 bases, the J end lost 6 bases, and 13 bases lay between the germline ends. The CDR3: CASSGQGVGQPQHF. The CDR3 nucleotides are TGTGCCAGCAGTGGGCAGGGTGTGGGTCAGCCCCAGCATTTT.

The chain carries TRBV5-1 and TRBJ2-3; 8 bases line up with TRBD2. V lost 0 bases to trimming and J lost 2 bases; unmatched junction nucleotides: 5. From germline, CDR1 is SGHRS and CDR2 YFSETQ. The CDR3 runs to 16 residues. The CDR3 DNA follows: TGCGCCAGCAGCTTGGTGGTAGCGGGGACCACAGATACGCAGTATTTT. Translating it yields CASSLVVAGTTDTQYF.

V gene TRBV3-1 (or the pseudogene TRBV3-2) combines with J gene TRBJ1-6; unclear D gene. CDR1 and CDR2 (germline): LGHDT, YNNKEL (reference sequence). V lost 1 base, J lost 0 bases, and 4 bases lay in between. CDR3 length equals 15 residues. CDR3 amino acids: CASSQASSYNSPLHF. The CDR3 DNA reads as TGTGCCAGCAGCCAAGCGAGCTCCTATAATTCACCCCTCCACTTT.

A few counts support this clone. The chain is built from TRBV6-1 and TRBJ2-7; no firm D call. The V gene's germline CDR1 is MNHNS and CDR2 SASEGT. With 0 bases removed from V and 1 base from J, the gap between germline ends came to 4 bases. The CDR3 contains 13 residues. CDR3 DNA: TGTGCCAGCAGTGAAGCTACATCCTACGAGCAGTACTTC. Protein sequence: CASSEATSYEQYF.

The chain joins TRBV9 to TRBJ2-1; 9 bases align to TRBD2. After removal of 0 bases from V and 0 bases from J, the junction contained 7 bases not matched to a gene. Looked up from germline, CDR1 is SGDLS and CDR2 is YYNGEE. The CDR3 is made up of 18 amino acids. Written as DNA, the CDR3 is TGTGCCAGCAGCGTAGCATCTAGCGGGGTAAGCTCCTACAATGAGCAGTTCTTC. This gives the protein CASSVASSGVSSYNEQFF. Filled out from reference TRBV9 and TRBJ2-1, the complete variable domain reads DSGVTQTPKHLITATGQRVTLRCSPRSGDLSVYWYQQSLDQGLQFLIQYYNGEERAKGNILERFSAQQFPDLHSELNLSSLELGDSALYFCASSVASSGVSSYNEQFFGPGTRLTVL.

This clone was seen many times. This chain connects TRBV4-1 to TRBJ1-2, with a weak D call TRBD1 (5 bases). Trimming pared 1 base from V and 8 bases from J, leaving 23 bases between. Germline V lookup: CDR1 MGHRA, CDR2 YSYEKL. This CDR3 spans 17 amino acids. CDR3 loop: CASSQAGGNQGPTGYTF. In DNA, the CDR3 is TGCGCCAGCAGCCAAGCGGGGGGTAACCAGGGCCCGACGGGCTACACCTTC.

This clone turned up a few times. This rearrangement joins TRBV3-1 (or the pseudogene TRBV3-2) to TRBJ2-1; TRBD2 matches at 15 bases. Germline V gives CDR1 LGHDT, CDR2 YNNKEL (reference sequence). Trimming took 5 bases from V and 15 from J; bases not matched to a gene: 26. The CDR3 is 20 residues long. CDR3 DNA sequence: TGTGCCAGCAGCTCCTCCCAAATCGGACTAGCGGGGGGGCATCGAATCCGCCTGTTCTTC. Protein product: CASSSSQIGLAGGHRIRLFF.

For this clone: The final CDR3 position lacks the conserved phenylalanine or tryptophan, pointing to a likely read error. The DNA is omitted, as the CDR3 cannot be located on it reliably, and the CDR3 follows TCRdb's listing. The gene calls are TRBV21-1 and TRBJ1-4; the table's D call, TRBD1, has no DNA check behind it. TRBV21-1 is assigned pseudogene status. The CDR3 extends over 13 residues, inclusive of both ends. This chain's CDR3 is CASSLGGQGGGMG.

V gene TRBV5-1 combines with J gene TRBJ1-6; weak D call: TRBD1 (5 bases). Germline V gene sequence: CDR1 SGHRS, CDR2 YFSETQ. The CDR3 has 16 amino acids. Trimming took off 1 base at V and 10 bases at J, with 18 bases between the two ends. The CDR3 DNA sequence: TGCGCCAGCAGCTTGTACAGCTCAGGGATTCAATCACCCCTCCACTTT. This sequence encodes CASSLYSSGIQSPLHF.

V is TRBV6-5 and J is TRBJ2-3; perhaps TRBD1 as D (7 bases). Looked up from germline, CDR1 is MNHEY and CDR2 is SVGAGI. The V gene lost 5 bases and the J gene lost 4 bases, with 13 bases spanning the gap. The CDR3 loop spans 14 amino acids. CDR3 nucleotide sequence: TGTGCCAGCAGTACGGGGGACAGATCAGATACGCAGTATTTT. It yields the protein CASSTGDRSDTQYF.

The chain recombines TRBV5-1 with TRBJ2-2; D is unresolved. CDR3 size: 14 residues. The germline V and J ends were trimmed by 0 bases and 3 bases, with 6 bases remaining between them. The germline V gene has CDR1 SGHRS and CDR2 YFSETQ. For the CDR3, the DNA is TGCGCCAGCAGCTTGGCCACACACACCGGGGAGCTGTTTTTT. Its translation is CASSLATHTGELFF.

The chain has TRBV19 and TRBJ1-2; 7 bases align to TRBD1. Trimming at V came to 3 bases and at J to 6 bases, leaving 7 bases not matched to a gene. The CDR3 is 14 amino acids. CDR1 is LNHDA, CDR2 SQIVND, per germline (reference sequence). The DNA for the CDR3 is TGTGCCAGTAGTATTGACAGGGAGTCGAATGGCTACACCTTC. It codes for CASSIDRESNGYTF.

This sequence joins TRBV28 and TRBJ1-5; 9 positions match TRBD1. Germline CDR1 MDHEN, CDR2 SYDVKM. CDR3 size: 15 residues. The V gene end was trimmed by 6 bases and the J gene end by 1 base; junction bases not matched to a gene: 4. The CDR3 sequence is CASRIQGASNQPQHF. The CDR3, as DNA: TGTGCCAGCAGGATACAGGGGGCGAGCAATCAGCCCCAGCATTTT.

This sequence joins TRBV5-1 and TRBJ2-3; 14 positions agree with TRBD2. Germline V gives CDR1 SGHRS, CDR2 YFSETQ. The CDR3 runs to 17 residues. Trimming removed 5 bases from V and 4 bases from J; junction bases left unmatched: 9. This chain's CDR3 is CASRSGLTSGGADTQYF. As DNA, the CDR3 is TGCGCCAGCAGATCCGGCCTGACTAGCGGGGGGGCAGATACGCAGTATTTT.